The entry below gives a single TCR beta chain sequence along with its context. The PCR was carried out with 60 Vbeta primers and 13 Jbeta primers. Here immunoSEQ multiplex PCR was the method, and the copy in TCRdb shows in-frame clones only, minus some. Among under 200,000 clones listed, around 80% were seen once. This entry is derived from a study of cytomegalovirus exposure and HLA in healthy donors. Per the germline V gene, CDR1 is SGDLS and CDR2 is YYNGEE. The J segment lost 4 bases and the V segment lost 3 bases, leaving 8 bases of the junction unmatched. This CDR3 is 16 amino acids long. The receptor's source is a woman aged 25 to 39 in good health and CMV-seropositive. Sequencing input: PBMCs. The J gene is TRBJ2-1, the V gene TRBV9; 9 bases align to TRBD2. The CDR3 sequence is CASSARGGGAYNEQFF. Written as DNA, the CDR3 is TGTGCCAGCAGCGCCAGGGGCGGGGGGGCTTACAATGAGCAGTTCTTC.